Here is one T cell receptor (beta chain) with its context. Ten or more counts support this clonotype. The clone's antigen remains unknown. No base quality information exists; no much larger clone differs at one position. Between the V and J ends, shortened by 4 bases and 2 bases respectively, the junction contains 7 bases. CDR1 and CDR2 are drawn from the germline V gene: SGHTA, FQGNSA. The CDR3 runs 13 residues from the cysteine to the phenylalanine. Of the read, only the CDR3 DNA is kept; its 39 bases are in frame from base 1. This sample is part of a study of spatial heterogeneity in lung cancer (dated by TCRdb to between 2018 and 2021). About the full investigation: The donors were about 71 patients from the lung TRACERx cohort who had early-stage, untreated non-small cell lung cancer. Both alpha and beta chains were TCR-sequenced in hundreds of tumor regions, 64 matched nontumor lung samples and 56 PBMC samples obtained at surgery. Beta-chain transcripts were consistently detected in greater numbers than alpha-chain transcripts, which likely reflected higher beta-chain transcript abundance. Follow-up PBMC samples were sequenced whenever available, with the median time to follow-up being about two years after resection. TCR repertoire features were related to nonsynonymous mutation counts determined by whole-exome sequencing of tumor tissue. In the raw uncorrected reads, each unique combination of TCR and UMI appeared more than ten times on average. TCR alpha and beta repertoires were quantitatively compared across multiple tumor regions, matched nontumor lung and blood in non-small cell lung cancer.

Library preparation employed 5' RACE. These reads were obtained on a NextSeq 500. In the TCR library protocol, a unique molecular identifier was attached to each TCR cDNA molecule so that PCR and sequencing errors could be corrected. As for how the authors treated the data: TCR identification, UMI-based error correction and CDR3 extraction were performed with Decombinator tools. Expanded TCRs were defined as those above a frequency of 2 per 1,000, corresponding to the top 1% of the tumor frequency distribution. Renyi diversity was calculated using the R vegan package after each repertoire was subsampled 100 times to 5,000 TCRs. CDR3 similarity networks were built from amino acid triplet string-kernel similarity, with CDR3s being connected when pairwise similarity was above 0.82. TCRdb trimmed public reads at Q25 via fastp, called clones via MiXCR and kept in-frame beta chains. Identical CDR3 protein sequences are pooled into one entry, listed with their most common genes and DNA. TCRdb's processing, not the authors', yielded these V and J calls. In this sample the table shows 110,000 or so distinct CDR3 sequences, 11% of which occur a single time. 20% to 25% of the sample goes to the ten largest clones.

This specimen's time point label, interpreted: blood at routine non-recurrence follow-up after resection. For TCR sequencing, whole RNA was extracted from tumor and nontumor lung tissue, or from cryopreserved PBMC samples, and no cell sorting was done. Patients were selected for TCR sequencing only if sufficient RNA was available from at least two tumor regions. Beyond this particular receptor, the publication reports: Comparisons of baseline and follow-up blood repertoires included only around 15 patients. Confirming at a functional level the hypothesis that regional TCRs recognize regional mutations was considered to require additional single-cell paired TCR alpha and beta sequencing. Ubiquitous expanded tumor TCRs showed up in blood more often at tumor resection than at routine follow-up.

The sample was PBMCs, taken at follow-up. The receptor chain draws on TRBV7-2 and TRBJ2-3; the D gene assignment is ambiguous. This TCR was recovered from a female donor with early-stage non-small cell lung cancer. The CDR3: CASSSTPTDTQYF. The bases are TGTGCCAGCAGCTCGACTCCCACAGATACGCAGTATTTT.